This paragraph covers one T cell receptor beta chain sequence. The record originates from a study of blood T cell repertoires in COVID-19. Across the whole study: The cDNA or gDNA used as material had been derived from T cells, B-cell-depleted T cells, or PBMCs.

The CDR3 sequence is 13 residues long. Germline V gives CDR1 SGHTA, CDR2 FQGNSA. V was pared by 7 bases and J by 6 bases, with 3 bases of the junction left unmatched. This table comes from immunoSEQ multiplex PCR, and its TCRdb copy is limited to in-frame clones, with some not included. The sample lists approximately 72,000 clones; about 85% were seen once. The source of this sequence is a woman older than 75 with active or convalescent COVID-19. Sequences were obtained from peripheral blood. J is TRBJ1-6 and V is TRBV7-2; 7 bases agree with TRBD1. The CDR3 bases are TGTGCCAGCAACAACAGGGGTAATTCACCCCTCCACTTT. Its protein is CASNNRGNSPLHF.